One and the same sample provided the 16 T cell receptor beta chains below, sequenced in a study of identical twins. TCRdb ran MiXCR on the 5' RACE reads and lists one entry per CDR3 protein. Altogether 1.5 million to 2 million distinct CDR3 sequences are present, roughly 35% being singletons, with the ten largest covering under 0.35%. The sequenced sample consisted of cord blood. The receptor set was obtained from a newborn girl in good health.

On this clonotype itself: One end of the junction varies from germline; a read error may be responsible. This rearrangement joins TRBV6-6 to TRBJ1-2, with unresolved D. Germline CDR1 is MNHNY and CDR2 is SVGAGI (reference sequence). The CDR3 extends over 13 amino acids. This chain's CDR3 is CASSYGVNYGHTF. CDR3 nucleotide sequence: TGTGCCAGCAGTTACGGGGTAAACTATGGCCACACCTTC.

A few counts support this clonotype. As DNA, the CDR3 is TGTGCCATCAGTGGCGTCCACATGCGCGAAAAACTGTTTTTT. Protein sequence: CAISGVHMREKLFF. The V call is TRBV10-3, the J call TRBJ1-4, with unresolved D. Germline V gene sequence: CDR1 ENHRY, CDR2 SYGVKD. CDR3 length: 14 residues. V was pared by 4 bases and J by 8 bases, with 14 bases between.

The chain links TRBV11-2 to TRBJ2-7, with 7 nucleotides matching TRBD2. Germline-derived CDR1 and CDR2 are SGHAT and FQNNGV. With 6 bases clipped from V and 2 bases from J, the junction kept 7 bases outside the gene matches. The CDR3 has 14 residues. The CDR3 DNA reads TGTGCCAGCAGAAGACTAGCTGCCCCCTACGAGCAGTACTTC. Its translation is CASRRLAAPYEQYF.

J is TRBJ2-5 and V is TRBV2, with 13 bases aligning to TRBD2. CDR1 and CDR2 (germline): SNHLY, FYNNEI. There are 16 residues in the CDR3. With 7 bases clipped from V and 5 bases from J, the junction kept 10 bases outside the gene matches. CDR3 amino acids: CASMKTSGGAWETQYF. Written as DNA, the CDR3 is TGTGCCAGCATGAAAACTAGCGGGGGGGCCTGGGAGACCCAGTACTTC. Together with reference TRBV2 and TRBJ2-5, the CDR3 gives the full variable domain: EPEVTQTPSHQVTQMGQEVILRCVPISNHLYFYWYRQILGQKVEFLVSFYNNEISEKSEIFDDQFSVERPDGSNFTLKIRSTKLEDSAMYFCASMKTSGGAWETQYFGPGTRLLVL.

In this sample, this clonotype turned up a few times. The rearrangement links TRBV28 to TRBJ2-1; 8 bases are shared with TRBD2. Germline loops: CDR1 MDHEN, CDR2 SYDVKM. This CDR3 contains 15 residues. V dropped 4 bases and J dropped 4; count of bases not matched to a gene: 6. In DNA, the CDR3 is TGTGCCAGCAGTTCACCGGGACTAGATTACAATGAGCAGTTCTTC. This gives the protein CASSSPGLDYNEQFF.

The genes are TRBV28 and TRBJ2-7, with D perhaps TRBD1 (6 bases). The V end was cut by 3 bases, the J end by 3 bases, with 12 bases between. Germline V gives CDR1 MDHEN, CDR2 SYDVKM. The CDR3 totals 14 residues. CDR3 loop: CASSLPRDIYEQYF. The CDR3 region has the DNA TGTGCCAGCAGTTTGCCCCGGGACATCTACGAGCAGTACTTC.

V usage is TRBV6-2 or TRBV6-3 and J usage is TRBJ2-1; D is perhaps TRBD1 (5 bases). Germline V gene data show CDR1 as MNHEY and CDR2 as SVGEGT. With 0 bases removed from V and 3 bases from J, the gap between germline ends came to 9 bases. This CDR3 region has 15 residues. This CDR3 is CASSYSDILYNEQFF. CDR3 DNA: TGTGCCAGCAGTTACTCGGACATCCTCTACAATGAGCAGTTCTTC.

This chain joins TRBV10-3 and TRBJ1-1; tentative D call: TRBD1 (5 bases). The CDR3 sequence is 14 residues long. Germline lookup yields CDR1 ENHRY and CDR2 SYGVKD. V was shortened by 0 bases and J by 4 bases, with 9 bases between the two germline ends. The CDR3, as DNA: TGTGCCATCAGTGAGTCAGGGGATAGCACTGAAGCTTTCTTT. Its protein is CAISESGDSTEAFF.

The rearrangement joins TRBV20-1 to TRBJ2-3; the match to TRBD1 covers 8 bases. CDR1 DFQATT and CDR2 SNEGSKA come from the germline V gene (reference sequence). This CDR3 is 13 amino acids long. The ends lost 3 bases at V and 11 bases at J; junction bases unmatched: 10. In DNA, the CDR3 is TGCAGTGCTAGTCGACAGGGGTACAATGAGCAGTATTTT. Its protein is CSASRQGYNEQYF.

The chain recombines TRBV6-4 with TRBJ2-2; D is perhaps TRBD1 (5 bases). This CDR3 is built from 14 residues. Trimming cost V 8 bases and J 1 base, with 11 bases left between them. The germline V gene encodes CDR1 MRHNA and CDR2 SNTAGT. The CDR3 nucleotides read TGTGCCAGCCGCCCCAGGGTGAACACCGGGGAGCTGTTTTTT. Amino acid sequence: CASRPRVNTGELFF.

The gene calls are TRBV25-1 and TRBJ2-3, with 8 bases lining up with TRBD2. Trimming took 2 bases from V and 0 from J; bases not matched to a gene: 7. The CDR3 length is 17 residues. The germline V gene has CDR1 MGHDK and CDR2 SYGVNS. The CDR3 sequence: CASSETSGKSSTDTQYF. CDR3 bases: TGTGCCAGCAGTGAAACTAGCGGAAAATCTAGCACAGATACGCAGTATTTT.

This chain uses TRBV15 with TRBJ1-5; D gene ambiguous. Trimming cost V 3 bases and J 1 base, with 7 bases left between them. Germline V lookup: CDR1 LNHNV, CDR2 YYDKDF (reference sequence). The CDR3 consists of 14 residues. DNA for the CDR3: TGTGCCACCAGCAGTGACGTAAGCAATCAGCCCCAGCATTTT. This translates into CATSSDVSNQPQHF.

This clonotype was observed a few times. The chain employs TRBV10-3 and TRBJ2-1; the match to TRBD2 covers 14 bases. The CDR3 spans 13 residues. With 10 bases clipped from V and 12 bases from J, the junction kept 8 bases outside the gene matches. CDR1 ENHRY and CDR2 SYGVKD come from the germline V gene. This CDR3 is CATGTSGGGRQFF. CDR3 nucleotides: TGTGCCACTGGGACTAGCGGGGGAGGTCGGCAGTTCTTC.

The V gene is TRBV5-1, the J gene TRBJ2-3; 8 bases agree with TRBD2. The CDR3 spans 15 residues. Germline lookup yields CDR1 SGHRS and CDR2 YFSETQ. Losses at the gene ends were 5 bases for V and 4 bases for J; bases not matched to a gene: 9. CDR3 coding DNA: TGCGCCAGCAGTAAAGCGGGAGCTTTCGCAGATACGCAGTATTTT. Protein sequence: CASSKAGAFADTQYF. Full variable domain (rest looked up from reference TRBV5-1 and TRBJ2-3): KAGVTQTPRYLIKTRGQQVTLSCSPISGHRSVSWYQQTPGQGLQFLFEYFSETQRNKGNFPGRFSGRQFSNSRSEMNVSTLELGDSALYLCASSKAGAFADTQYFGPGTRLTVL.

This clonotype was counted at least ten times. This rearrangement joins TRBV7-9 to TRBJ2-3; TRBD1 might be the D (6 bases). Germline V lookup: CDR1 SEHNR, CDR2 FQNEAQ (reference sequence). The CDR3 is made up of 13 amino acids. Trimming stripped 3 bases from V and 4 bases from J, with 8 bases between. The CDR3 DNA reads as TGTGCCAGCAGCTTTAACAGGGCAGATACGCAGTATTTT. Amino acid sequence: CASSFNRADTQYF.

J is TRBJ1-1 and V is TRBV6-1; TRBD1 is a possible D gene (5 bases). Germline V gene data show CDR1 as MNHNS and CDR2 as SASEGT. The V end was cut by 7 bases, the J end by 6 bases, with 12 bases between. There are 12 residues in the CDR3. The DNA for the CDR3 is TGTGCCAGCACCAGGTTGGGACCTGAAGCTTTCTTT. It encodes CASTRLGPEAFF.